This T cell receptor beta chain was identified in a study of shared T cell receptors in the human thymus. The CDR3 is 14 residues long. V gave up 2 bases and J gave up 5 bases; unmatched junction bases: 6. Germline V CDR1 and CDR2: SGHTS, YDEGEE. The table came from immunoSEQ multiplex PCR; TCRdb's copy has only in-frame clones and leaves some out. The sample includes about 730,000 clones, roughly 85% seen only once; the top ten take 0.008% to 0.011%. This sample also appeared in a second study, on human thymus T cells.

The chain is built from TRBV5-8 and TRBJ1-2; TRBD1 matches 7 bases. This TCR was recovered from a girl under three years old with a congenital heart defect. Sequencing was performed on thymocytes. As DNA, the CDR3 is TGTGCCAGCAGCTTCTTGACAGGGTTTTATGGCTACACCTTC. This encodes CASSFLTGFYGYTF.